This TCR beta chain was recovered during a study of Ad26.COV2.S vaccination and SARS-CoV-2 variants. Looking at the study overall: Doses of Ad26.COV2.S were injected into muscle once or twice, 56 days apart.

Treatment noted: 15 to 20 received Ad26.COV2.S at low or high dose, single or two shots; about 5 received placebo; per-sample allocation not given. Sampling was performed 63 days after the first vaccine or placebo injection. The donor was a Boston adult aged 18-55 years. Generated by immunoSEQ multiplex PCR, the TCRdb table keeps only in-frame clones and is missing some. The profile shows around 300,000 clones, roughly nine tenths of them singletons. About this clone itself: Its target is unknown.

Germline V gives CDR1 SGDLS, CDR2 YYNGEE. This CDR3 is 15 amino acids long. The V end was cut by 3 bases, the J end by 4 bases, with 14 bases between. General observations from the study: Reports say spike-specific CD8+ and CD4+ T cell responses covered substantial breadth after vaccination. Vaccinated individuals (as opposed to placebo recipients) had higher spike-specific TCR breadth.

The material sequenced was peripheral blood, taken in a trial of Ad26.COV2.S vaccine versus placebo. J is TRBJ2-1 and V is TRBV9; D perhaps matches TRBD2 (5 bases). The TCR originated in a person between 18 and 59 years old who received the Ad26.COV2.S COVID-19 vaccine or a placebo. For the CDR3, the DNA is TGTGCCAGCAGCGAACGCTACGGGGAGTACAATGAGCAGTTCTTC. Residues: CASSERYGEYNEQFF.